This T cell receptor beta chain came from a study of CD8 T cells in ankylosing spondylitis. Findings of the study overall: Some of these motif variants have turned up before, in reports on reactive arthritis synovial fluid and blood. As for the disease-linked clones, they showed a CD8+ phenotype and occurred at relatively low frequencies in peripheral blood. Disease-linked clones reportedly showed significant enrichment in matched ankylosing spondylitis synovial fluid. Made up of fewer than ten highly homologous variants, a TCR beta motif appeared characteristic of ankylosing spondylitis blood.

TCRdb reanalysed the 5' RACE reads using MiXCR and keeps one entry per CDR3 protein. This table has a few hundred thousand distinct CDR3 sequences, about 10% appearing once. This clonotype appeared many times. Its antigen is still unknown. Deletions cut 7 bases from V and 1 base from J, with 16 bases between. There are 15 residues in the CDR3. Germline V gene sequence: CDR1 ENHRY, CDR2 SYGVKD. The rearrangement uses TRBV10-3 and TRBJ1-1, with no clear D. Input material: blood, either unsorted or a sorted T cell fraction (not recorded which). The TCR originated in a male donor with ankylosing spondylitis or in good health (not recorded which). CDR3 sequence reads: CAIKVGQEGNTEAFF. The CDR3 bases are TGTGCCATCAAAGTAGGGCAGGAAGGGAACACTGAAGCTTTCTTT.